Listed below are T cell receptor beta chains from one sample, sequenced in a study of technical replicates of blood from a few donors. Only in-frame clones appear in the TCRdb table, and some are missing; sequencing was by immunoSEQ multiplex PCR. The sample has more than 75,000 clones, almost 97% seen once. What was sequenced was T cells isolated from PBMCs. The receptor source for this set is a human donor in good health. The CDR3 runs from the conserved cysteine through the conserved F or W. A D gene is named only where the DNA matches it firmly. For some rows the clone size is stated as once, few or many, or as a class when expanded; others skip it.

j_gene	abundance	d_gene	v_gene	CDR3nt	CDR3aa
TRBJ2-3	.	.	TRBV7-3	TGTGCCAGCAGCCCTACCCGGTATAGCACAGATACGCAGTATTTT	CASSPTRYSTDTQYF
TRBJ2-1	.	.	TRBV5-4	TGTGCCAGCAGCTTTAATAGGGGTGAGCAGTTCTTC	CASSFNRGEQFF
TRBJ2-7	.	TRBD1	TRBV23-1	TGCGCCAGCAGTCAATCACGCGACAGGGGGCCCTACGAGCAGTACTTC	CASSQSRDRGPYEQYF
TRBJ1-1	once	TRBD1	TRBV7-3	TGTGCCAGCAGTCTACAGGGACAGGGTGGTGGCACTGAAGCTTTCTTT	CASSLQGQGGGTEAFF
TRBJ2-7	.	.	TRBV7-2	TGTGCCAGCAGCTTAGAAGGGGCGACGTACGAGCAGTACTTC	CASSLEGATYEQYF
TRBJ1-1	.	TRBD1	TRBV6-5	TGTGCCAGCAGTTACGGGACAGGGGTTGAAGCTTTCTTT	CASSYGTGVEAFF
TRBJ2-3	.	TRBD2	TRBV11-1	TGTGCCAGCAGCTTAAGGACTAGCGGAGGCACAGATACGCAGTATTTT	CASSLRTSGGTDTQYF
TRBJ2-7	.	.	TRBV7-9	TGTGCCAGCAGCAGGAGGGCCCTGGGCGAGCAGTACTTC	CASSRRALGEQYF
TRBJ2-1	.	TRBD2	TRBV6-6	TGTGCCAGCTTAGGCTTAGCGGGAGCCTCCTACAATGAGCAGTTCTTC	CASLGLAGASYNEQFF
TRBJ2-7	.	.	TRBV4-2	TGTGCCAGCAGCCTTGGGGCGGAGCTATCCGGCGAGCAGTACTTC	CASSLGAELSGEQYF
TRBJ2-6	.	TRBD1	TRBV12-5	TGTGCTAGTGGTCCCACGACAGGGGTGGCCAACGTCCTGACTTTC	CASGPTTGVANVLTF
TRBJ2-7	.	.	TRBV7-2	TGTGCCAGCAGCTTAGATCGGGGCTCCTACGAGCAGTACTTC	CASSLDRGSYEQYF
TRBJ2-1	.	.	TRBV6-5	TGTGCCAGCAGTTATTCAAATGAGCAGTTCTTC	CASSYSNEQFF
TRBJ1-5	once	.	TRBV6-6	TGTGCCAGCAGCCCAGGCAATCAGCCCCAGCATTTT	CASSPGNQPQHF
TRBJ1-2	.	.	TRBV30	TGTGCCTGGAGTCATTTGGACGGGATCTATGGCTACACCTTC	CAWSHLDGIYGYTF
TRBJ2-1	once	.	TRBV6-5	TGTGCCAGCAGTTCGGGGAATGAGCAGTTCTTC	CASSSGNEQFF
TRBJ2-3	.	TRBD2	TRBV4-1	TGCGCCAGCAGCCGCACTCCCGGGACTACAACAGATACGCAGTATTTT	CASSRTPGTTTDTQYF
TRBJ2-1	once	TRBD2	TRBV4-1	TGCGCCAGCAGCCAAGGTAGCGGGAGAGGCAATGAGCAGTTCTTC	CASSQGSGRGNEQFF
TRBJ2-6	.	.	TRBV5-1	TGCGCCAGCAGCCAAGACAGCTCTGGGGCCAACGTCCTGACTTTC	CASSQDSSGANVLTF
TRBJ1-2	.	.	TRBV14	TGTGCCAGCAGCCACCGGGGAGCGCACTATGGCTACACCTTC	CASSHRGAHYGYTF
TRBJ1-2	.	TRBD1	TRBV5-1	TGCGCCAGCAGCTTAGGCAGGGGGCGAGGCTACACCTTC	CASSLGRGRGYTF
TRBJ2-7	.	.	TRBV5-1	TGCGCCAGCAGCTTGGCTAGCTCCTACGAGCAGTACTTC	CASSLASSYEQYF
TRBJ1-1	.	TRBD1	TRBV11-2	TGTGCCAGCAGCTCATCGGGACAGGGCACTGAAGCTTTCTTT	CASSSSGQGTEAFF
TRBJ2-3	.	.	TRBV7-2	TGTGCCAGCAGCCGAACAGGGATAATCACAGATACGCAGTATTTT	CASSRTGIITDTQYF
TRBJ2-4	few	TRBD2	TRBV6-1	TGTGCCAGCAGTAGGGACTATTCCATTCAGTACTTC	CASSRDYSIQYF
TRBJ1-2	.	.	TRBV5-8	TGTGCCAGCAGCGACAGCTATGGCTACACCTTC	CASSDSYGYTF
TRBJ2-1	.	TRBD1	TRBV9	TGTGCCAGCAGCGTAAGACAGGGGGCAAATGAGCAGTTCTTC	CASSVRQGANEQFF
TRBJ2-1	.	.	TRBV7-3	TGTGCCAGCAGCTTATATCCGCGACAGGGACTCTACAATGAGCAGTTCTTC	CASSLYPRQGLYNEQFF
TRBJ1-2	.	.	TRBV7-3	TGTGCCAGCAGCTTAACGGGGGCAGGGTCTGAGGGCTACACCTTC	CASSLTGAGSEGYTF
TRBJ2-1	.	TRBD2	TRBV28	TGTGCCAGCAGTGAGACTAGCGGGGCACGGCATGAGCAGTTCTTC	CASSETSGARHEQFF